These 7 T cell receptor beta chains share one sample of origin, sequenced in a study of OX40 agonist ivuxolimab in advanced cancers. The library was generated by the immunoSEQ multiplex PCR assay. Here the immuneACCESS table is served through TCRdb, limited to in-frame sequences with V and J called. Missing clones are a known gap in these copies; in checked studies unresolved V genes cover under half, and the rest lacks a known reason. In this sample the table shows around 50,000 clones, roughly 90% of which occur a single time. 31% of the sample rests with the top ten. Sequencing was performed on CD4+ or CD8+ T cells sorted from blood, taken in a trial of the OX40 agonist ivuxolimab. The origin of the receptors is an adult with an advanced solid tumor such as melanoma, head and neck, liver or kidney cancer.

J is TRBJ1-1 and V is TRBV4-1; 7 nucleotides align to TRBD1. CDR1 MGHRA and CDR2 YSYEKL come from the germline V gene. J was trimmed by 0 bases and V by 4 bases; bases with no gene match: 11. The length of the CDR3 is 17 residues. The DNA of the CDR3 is TGCGCCAGCAGCCTAAATACCGGGACAGCCATGAACACTGAAGCTTTCTTT. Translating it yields CASSLNTGTAMNTEAFF.

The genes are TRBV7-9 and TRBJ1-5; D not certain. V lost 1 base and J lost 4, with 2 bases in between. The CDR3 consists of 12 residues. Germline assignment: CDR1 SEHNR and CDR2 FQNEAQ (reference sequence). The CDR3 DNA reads TGTGCCAGCAGCTTAGATAATCAGCCCCAGCATTTT. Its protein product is CASSLDNQPQHF.

CDR3 coding DNA: TGTGCCAGCAGCCGGGGACAGGGGTTCTACGAGCAGTACTTC. The encoded protein is CASSRGQGFYEQYF. The rearrangement joins TRBV11-2 to TRBJ2-7, with 10 positions matching TRBD1. The V gene's germline CDR1 is SGHAT and CDR2 FQNNGV. Trimming removed 5 bases from V and 3 bases from J; junction bases left unmatched: 4. CDR3 length: 14 residues.

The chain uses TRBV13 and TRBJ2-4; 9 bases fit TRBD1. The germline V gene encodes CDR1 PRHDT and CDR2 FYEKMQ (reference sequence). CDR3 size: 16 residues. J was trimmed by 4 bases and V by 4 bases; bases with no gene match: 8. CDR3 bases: TGTGCCAGCAGCTCCGGGACAGGGATCGCGAAAAACATTCAGTACTTC. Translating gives CASSSGTGIAKNIQYF.

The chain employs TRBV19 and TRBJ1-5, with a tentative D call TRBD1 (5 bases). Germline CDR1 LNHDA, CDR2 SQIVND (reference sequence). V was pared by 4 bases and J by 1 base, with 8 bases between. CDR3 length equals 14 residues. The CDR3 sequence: CASSTGLSNQPQHF. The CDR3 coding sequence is TGTGCCAGTAGTACGGGGCTCAGCAATCAGCCCCAGCATTTT.

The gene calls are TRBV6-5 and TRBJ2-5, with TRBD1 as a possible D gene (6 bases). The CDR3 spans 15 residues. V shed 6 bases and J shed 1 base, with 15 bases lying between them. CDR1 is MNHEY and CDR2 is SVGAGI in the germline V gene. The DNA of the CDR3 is TGTGCCAGCAGCCAGGGGTTGGGGATCCAAGAGACCCAGTACTTC. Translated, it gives CASSQGLGIQETQYF.

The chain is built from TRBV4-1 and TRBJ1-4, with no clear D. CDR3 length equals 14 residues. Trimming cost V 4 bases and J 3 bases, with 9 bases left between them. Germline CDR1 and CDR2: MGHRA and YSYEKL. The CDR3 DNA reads TGCGCCAGCAGCCCCCCCACCTCTAATGAAAAACTGTTTTTT. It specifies CASSPPTSNEKLFF.